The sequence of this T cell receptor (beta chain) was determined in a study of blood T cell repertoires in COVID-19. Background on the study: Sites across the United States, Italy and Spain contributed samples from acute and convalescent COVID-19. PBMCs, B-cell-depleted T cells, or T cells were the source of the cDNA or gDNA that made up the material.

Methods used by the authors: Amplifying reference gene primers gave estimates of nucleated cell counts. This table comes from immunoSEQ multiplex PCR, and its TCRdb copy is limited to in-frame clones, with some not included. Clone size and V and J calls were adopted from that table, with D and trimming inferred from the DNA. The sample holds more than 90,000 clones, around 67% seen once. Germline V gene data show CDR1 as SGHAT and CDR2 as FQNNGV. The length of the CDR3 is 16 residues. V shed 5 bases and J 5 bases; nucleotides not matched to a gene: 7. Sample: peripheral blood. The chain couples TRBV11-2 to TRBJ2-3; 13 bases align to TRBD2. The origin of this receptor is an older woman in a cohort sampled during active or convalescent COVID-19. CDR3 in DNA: TGTGCCAGCAGCCTACTCCGGACTAGCGGGGGAGATACGCAGTATTTT. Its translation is CASSLLRTSGGDTQYF.